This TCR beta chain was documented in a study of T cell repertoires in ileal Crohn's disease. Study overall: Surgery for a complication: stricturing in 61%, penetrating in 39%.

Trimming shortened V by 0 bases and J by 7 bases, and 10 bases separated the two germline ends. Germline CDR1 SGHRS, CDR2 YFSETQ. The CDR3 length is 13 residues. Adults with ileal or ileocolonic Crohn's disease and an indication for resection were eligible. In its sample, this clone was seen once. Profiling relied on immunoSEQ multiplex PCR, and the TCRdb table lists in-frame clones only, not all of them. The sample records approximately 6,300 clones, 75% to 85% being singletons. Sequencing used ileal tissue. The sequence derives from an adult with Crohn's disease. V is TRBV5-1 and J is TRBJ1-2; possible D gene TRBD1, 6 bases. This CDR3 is CASSLGAGAGYTF. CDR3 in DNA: TGCGCCAGCAGCTTGGGGGCAGGGGCTGGCTACACCTTC.